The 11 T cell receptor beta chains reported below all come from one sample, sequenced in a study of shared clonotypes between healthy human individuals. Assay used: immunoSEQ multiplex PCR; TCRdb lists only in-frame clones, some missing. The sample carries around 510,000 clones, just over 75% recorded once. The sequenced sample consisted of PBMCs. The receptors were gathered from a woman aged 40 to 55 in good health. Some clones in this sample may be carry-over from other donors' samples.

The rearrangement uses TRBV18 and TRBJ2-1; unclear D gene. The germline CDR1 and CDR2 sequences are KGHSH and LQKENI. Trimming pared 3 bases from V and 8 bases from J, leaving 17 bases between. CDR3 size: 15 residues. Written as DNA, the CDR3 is TGTGCCAGCTCACCGAGGCGCTCTCGGATCGATGAGCAGTTCTTC. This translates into CASSPRRSRIDEQFF.

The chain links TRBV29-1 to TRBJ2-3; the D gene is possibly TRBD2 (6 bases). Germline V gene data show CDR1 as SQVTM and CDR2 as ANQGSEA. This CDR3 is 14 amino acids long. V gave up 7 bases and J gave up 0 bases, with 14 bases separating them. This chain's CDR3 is CSASSAGSTDTQYF. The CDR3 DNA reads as TGCAGCGCCTCTTCGGCGGGGAGCACAGATACGCAGTATTTT.

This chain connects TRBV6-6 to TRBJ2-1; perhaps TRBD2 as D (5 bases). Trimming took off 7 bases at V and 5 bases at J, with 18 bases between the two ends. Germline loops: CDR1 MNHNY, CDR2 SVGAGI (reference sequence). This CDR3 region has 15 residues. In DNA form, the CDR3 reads TGTGCCAGCACCCCCTTTCTGGAGGAAAACAATGAGCAGTTCTTC. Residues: CASTPFLEENNEQFF.

CDR3 protein: CASSLGLDSLAKNIQYF. For the CDR3, the DNA is TGTGCCAGCAGCTTAGGTTTGGACAGCCTAGCCAAAAACATTCAGTACTTC. The rearrangement joins TRBV11-1 to TRBJ2-4, with a possible D match to TRBD1 (6 bases). Germline CDR1 reads SGHAT; CDR2 reads FQDESV (reference sequence). Trimming took 1 base from V and 0 from J, leaving 13 bases between them. This CDR3 has 17 residues.

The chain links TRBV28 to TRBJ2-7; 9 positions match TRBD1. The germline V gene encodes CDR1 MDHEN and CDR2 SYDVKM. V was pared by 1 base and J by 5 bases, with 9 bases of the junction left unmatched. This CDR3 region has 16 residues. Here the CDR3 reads CASSLFPGQGTHEQYF. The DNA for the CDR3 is TGTGCCAGCAGTTTATTTCCGGGACAGGGTACCCACGAGCAGTACTTC.

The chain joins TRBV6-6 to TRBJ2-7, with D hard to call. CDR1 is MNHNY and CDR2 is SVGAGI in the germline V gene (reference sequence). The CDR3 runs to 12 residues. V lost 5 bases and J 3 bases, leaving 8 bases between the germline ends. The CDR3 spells CASSLDGYEQYF. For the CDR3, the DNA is TGTGCCAGCAGTCTGGATGGCTACGAGCAGTACTTC.

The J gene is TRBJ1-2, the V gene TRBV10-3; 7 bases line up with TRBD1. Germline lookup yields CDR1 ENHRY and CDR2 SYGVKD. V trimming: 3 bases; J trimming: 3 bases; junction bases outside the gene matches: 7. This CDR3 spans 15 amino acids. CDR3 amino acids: CAISEIDRADYGYTF. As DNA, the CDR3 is TGTGCCATCAGTGAAATTGACAGGGCCGACTATGGCTACACCTTC.

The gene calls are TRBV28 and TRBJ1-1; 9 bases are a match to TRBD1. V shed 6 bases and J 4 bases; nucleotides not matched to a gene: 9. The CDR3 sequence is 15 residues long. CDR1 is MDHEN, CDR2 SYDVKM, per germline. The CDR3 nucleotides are TGTGCCAGCAGCCTAACCGGGACAGGGATCACTGAAGCTTTCTTT. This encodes CASSLTGTGITEAFF.

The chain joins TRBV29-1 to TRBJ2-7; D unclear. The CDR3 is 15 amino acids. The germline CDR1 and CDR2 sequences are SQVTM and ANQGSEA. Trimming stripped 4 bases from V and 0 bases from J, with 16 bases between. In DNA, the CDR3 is TGCAGCGTTGTTGGAGCGCGACAAAACTCCTACGAGCAGTACTTC. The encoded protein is CSVVGARQNSYEQYF.

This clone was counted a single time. CDR3 sequence reads: CASSALGGVGGNTIYF. The CDR3 bases are TGTGCCAGCAGCGCCCTAGGGGGGGTAGGTGGAAACACCATATATTTT. The chain uses TRBV27 and TRBJ1-3, with D maybe TRBD1 (6 bases). From germline, CDR1 is MNHEY and CDR2 SMNVEV (reference sequence). The CDR3 consists of 16 residues. Trimming stripped 6 bases from V and 3 bases from J, with 18 bases between.

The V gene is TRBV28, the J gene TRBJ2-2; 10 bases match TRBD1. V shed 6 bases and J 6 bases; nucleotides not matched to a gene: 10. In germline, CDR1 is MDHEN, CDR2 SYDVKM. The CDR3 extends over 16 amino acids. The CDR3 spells CASRLPGQGKAGELFF. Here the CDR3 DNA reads TGTGCCAGCAGACTTCCGGGACAGGGGAAGGCCGGGGAGCTGTTTTTT.